The clone carrying this T cell receptor (beta chain) was observed many times. The antigen remains undetermined. Deletions cut 1 base from V and 2 bases from J, with 12 bases between. CDR1 and CDR2 (germline): SGHVS, FQNEAQ. CDR3 length equals 15 residues. TCRdb ran MiXCR on the 5' RACE reads and lists one entry per CDR3 protein. Seen here are 200,000 to 300,000 distinct CDR3 sequences, about 10% observed once, and the top ten hold about 3%. The sample belongs to a study of CD8 T cells in ankylosing spondylitis. Study conclusions and caveats: Some of the motif variants had earlier been found in reactive arthritis patients' fluid and blood.

This TCR was recovered from a male donor with ankylosing spondylitis or in good health (not recorded which). The chain is built from TRBV7-8 and TRBJ2-7; D tentatively reads TRBD1 or TRBD2 (6 bases each). The specimen sequenced was blood, either unsorted or a sorted T cell fraction (not recorded which). As DNA, the CDR3 is TGTGCCAGCAGCTTAGAGGGGGGTAGTACCTACGAGCAGTACTTC. It translates to CASSLEGGSTYEQYF.